This T cell receptor beta chain comes out of a study of OX40 agonist ivuxolimab in advanced cancers. Study in general: Hepatocellular carcinoma, melanoma, renal cell or head and neck cancer was diagnosed in the dose-escalation patients. Averaging around 60 years in age, with a range of about 20 to 90, the cohort was about 85% male.

With baseline, cycle 4 day 1, and cycle 7 day 1 as timepoints, blood was sampled. This CDR3 is built from 16 residues. Deletions cut 4 bases from V and 0 bases from J, with 14 bases between. Germline lookup yields CDR1 SGHRS and CDR2 YFSETQ. Profiled with immunoSEQ multiplex PCR; TCRdb holds only in-frame clones, not every one. The sample lists under 85,000 clones, approximately 78% seen once, with approximately 5% in the top ten. The chain uses TRBV5-1 and TRBJ1-3; possibly TRBD1 for D (6 bases). The specimen comprised CD4+ or CD8+ T cells sorted from blood, sampled in a trial of the OX40 agonist ivuxolimab. The TCR originated in an adult with an advanced solid tumor such as melanoma, head and neck, liver or kidney cancer. The CDR3 reads CASSPSTGSSGNTIYF. In nucleotides, the CDR3 is TGCGCCAGCAGCCCCTCAACAGGGAGCTCTGGAAACACCATATATTTT.